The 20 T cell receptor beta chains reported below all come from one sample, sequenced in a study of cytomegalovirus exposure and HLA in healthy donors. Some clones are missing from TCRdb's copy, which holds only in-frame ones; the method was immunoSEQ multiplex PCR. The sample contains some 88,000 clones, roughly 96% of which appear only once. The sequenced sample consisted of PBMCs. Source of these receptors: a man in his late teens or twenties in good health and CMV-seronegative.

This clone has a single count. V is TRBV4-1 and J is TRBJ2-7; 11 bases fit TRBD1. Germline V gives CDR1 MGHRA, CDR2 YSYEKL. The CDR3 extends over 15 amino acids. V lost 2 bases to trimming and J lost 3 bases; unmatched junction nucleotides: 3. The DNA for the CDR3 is TGCGCCAGCAGCCAACGGACAGGGGGCAGCTACGAGCAGTACGTC. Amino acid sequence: CASSQRTGGSYEQYV.

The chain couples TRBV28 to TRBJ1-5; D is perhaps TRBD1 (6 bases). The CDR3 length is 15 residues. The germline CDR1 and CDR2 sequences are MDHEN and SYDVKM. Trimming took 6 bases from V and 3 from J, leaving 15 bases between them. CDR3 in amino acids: CASSDGQIPNQPQHF. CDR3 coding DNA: TGTGCCAGCAGCGACGGACAGATACCCAATCAGCCCCAGCATTTT.

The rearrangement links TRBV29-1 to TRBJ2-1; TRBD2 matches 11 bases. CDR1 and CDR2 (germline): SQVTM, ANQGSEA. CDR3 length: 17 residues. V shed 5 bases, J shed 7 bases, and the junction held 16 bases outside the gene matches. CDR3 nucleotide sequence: TGCAGCGTTAGTACTGGACTAGCGGGCCATCGTTTTAATGAGCAGTTCTTC. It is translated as CSVSTGLAGHRFNEQFF.

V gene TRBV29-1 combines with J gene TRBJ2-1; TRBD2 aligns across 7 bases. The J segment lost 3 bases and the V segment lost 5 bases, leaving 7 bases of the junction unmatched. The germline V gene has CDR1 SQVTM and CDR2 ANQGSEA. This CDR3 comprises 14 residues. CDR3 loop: CSVLRREGYNEQFF. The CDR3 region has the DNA TGCAGCGTTTTACGGAGGGAGGGCTACAATGAGCAGTTCTTC.

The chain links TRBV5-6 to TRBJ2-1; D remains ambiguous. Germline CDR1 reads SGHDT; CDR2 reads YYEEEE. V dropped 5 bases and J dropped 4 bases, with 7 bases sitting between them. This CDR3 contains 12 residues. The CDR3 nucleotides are TGTGCCAGCAGTCCCCATTACAATGAGCAGTTCTTC. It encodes CASSPHYNEQFF.

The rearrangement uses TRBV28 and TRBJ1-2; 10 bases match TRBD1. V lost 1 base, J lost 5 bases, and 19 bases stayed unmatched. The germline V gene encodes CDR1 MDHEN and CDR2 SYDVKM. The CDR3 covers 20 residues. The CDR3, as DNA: TGTGCCAGCAGTTTATTATCCCTCCGGACAGGGGGACGGCTTTCATATGGCTACACCTTC. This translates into CASSLLSLRTGGRLSYGYTF.

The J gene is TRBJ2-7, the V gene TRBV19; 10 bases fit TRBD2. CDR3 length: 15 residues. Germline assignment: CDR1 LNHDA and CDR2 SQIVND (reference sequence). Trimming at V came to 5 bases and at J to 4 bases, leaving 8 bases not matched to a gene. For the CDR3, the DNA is TGTGCCAGTAGTTATTCACTAGCGGGACGGTACGAGCAGTACTTC. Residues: CASSYSLAGRYEQYF.

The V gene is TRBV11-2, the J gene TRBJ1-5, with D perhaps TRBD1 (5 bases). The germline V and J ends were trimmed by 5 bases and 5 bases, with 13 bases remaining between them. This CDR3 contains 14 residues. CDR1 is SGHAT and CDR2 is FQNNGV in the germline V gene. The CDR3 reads CASSRAGGDQPQHF. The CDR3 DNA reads TGTGCCAGCAGCAGGGCGGGGGGAGATCAGCCCCAGCATTTT.

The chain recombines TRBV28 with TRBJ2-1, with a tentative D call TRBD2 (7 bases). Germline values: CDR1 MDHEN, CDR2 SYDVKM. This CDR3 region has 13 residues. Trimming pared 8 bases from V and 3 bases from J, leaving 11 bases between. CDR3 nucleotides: TGTGCCAGCCGGGGGGCAAACTACAATGAGCAGTTCTTC. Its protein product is CASRGANYNEQFF. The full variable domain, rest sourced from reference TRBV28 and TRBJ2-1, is DVKVTQSSRYLVKRTGEKVFLECVQDMDHENMFWYRQDPGLGLRLIYFSYDVKMKEKGDIPEGYSVSREKKERFSLILESASTNQTSMYLCASRGANYNEQFFGPGTRLTVL.

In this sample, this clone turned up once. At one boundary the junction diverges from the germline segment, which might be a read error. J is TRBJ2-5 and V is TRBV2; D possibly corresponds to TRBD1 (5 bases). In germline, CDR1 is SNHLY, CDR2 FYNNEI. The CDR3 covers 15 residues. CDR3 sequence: CASTEVYRQKETQYF. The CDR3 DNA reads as TGTGCCAGCACTGAAGTATACAGGCAAAAAGAGACCCAGTACTTC.

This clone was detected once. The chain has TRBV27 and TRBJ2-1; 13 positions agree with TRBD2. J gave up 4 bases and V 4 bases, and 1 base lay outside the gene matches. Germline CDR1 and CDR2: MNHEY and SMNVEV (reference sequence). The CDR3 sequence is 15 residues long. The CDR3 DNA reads TGTGCCAGCAGTTGGACTAGCGGGGGTTACAATGAGCAGTTCTTC. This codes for CASSWTSGGYNEQFF.

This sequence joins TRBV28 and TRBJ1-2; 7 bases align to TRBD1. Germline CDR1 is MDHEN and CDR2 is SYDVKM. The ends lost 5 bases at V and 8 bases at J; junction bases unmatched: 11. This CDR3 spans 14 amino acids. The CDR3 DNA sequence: TGTGCCAGCAGTCCGACCGACAGGGTGCGGGGCTACACCTTC. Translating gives CASSPTDRVRGYTF.

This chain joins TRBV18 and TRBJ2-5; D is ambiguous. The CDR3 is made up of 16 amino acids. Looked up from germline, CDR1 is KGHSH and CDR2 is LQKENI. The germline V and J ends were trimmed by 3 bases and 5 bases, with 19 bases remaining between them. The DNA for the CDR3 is TGTGCCAGCTCACCGAATAGTCCTGCCACGGAGGAGACCCAGTACTTC. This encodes CASSPNSPATEETQYF.

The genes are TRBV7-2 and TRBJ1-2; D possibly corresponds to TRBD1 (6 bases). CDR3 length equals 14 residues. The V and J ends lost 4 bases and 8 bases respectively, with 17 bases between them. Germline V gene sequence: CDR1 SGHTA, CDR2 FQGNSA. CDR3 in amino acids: CASSSQGPSGGYTF. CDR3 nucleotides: TGTGCCAGCAGCTCCCAGGGGCCCTCGGGCGGCTACACCTTC.

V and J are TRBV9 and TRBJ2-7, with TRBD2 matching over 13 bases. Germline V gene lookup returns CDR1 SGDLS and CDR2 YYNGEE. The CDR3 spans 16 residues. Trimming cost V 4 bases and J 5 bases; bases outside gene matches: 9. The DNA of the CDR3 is TGTGCCAGCAGCCTCTCCGAAGGACTAGCGGGGGACGAGCAGTACTTC. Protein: CASSLSEGLAGDEQYF.

The CDR3 DNA is TGTGCCAGCAGCTTAACAGGGGACAGCTACAATGAGCAGTTCTTC. As protein: CASSLTGDSYNEQFF. The chain combines TRBV7-2 with TRBJ2-1, with TRBD1 identical over 7 bases. Looked up from germline, CDR1 is SGHTA and CDR2 is FQGNSA. This CDR3 comprises 15 residues. The trim removed 2 bases at V and 3 bases at J, leaving 4 bases unmatched.

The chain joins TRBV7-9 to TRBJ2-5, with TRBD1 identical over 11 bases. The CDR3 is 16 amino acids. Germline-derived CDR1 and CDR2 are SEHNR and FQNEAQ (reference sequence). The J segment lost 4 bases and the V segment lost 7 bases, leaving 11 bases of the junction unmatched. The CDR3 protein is CASTLTPGQGGETQYF. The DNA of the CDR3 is TGTGCCAGCACTCTTACACCGGGACAGGGGGGAGAGACCCAGTACTTC. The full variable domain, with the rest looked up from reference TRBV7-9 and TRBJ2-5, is DTGVSQNPRHKITKRGQNVTFRCDPISEHNRLYWYRQTLGQGPEFLTYFQNEAQLEKSRLLSDRFSAERPKGSFSTLEIQRTEQGDSAMYLCASTLTPGQGGETQYFGPGTRLLVL.

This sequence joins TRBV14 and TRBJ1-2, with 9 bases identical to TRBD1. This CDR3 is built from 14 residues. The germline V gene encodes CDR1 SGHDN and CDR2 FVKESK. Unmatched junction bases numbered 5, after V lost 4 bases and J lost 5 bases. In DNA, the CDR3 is TGTGCCAGCAGCCCGGGGACAGGGATATATGGCTACACCTTC. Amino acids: CASSPGTGIYGYTF. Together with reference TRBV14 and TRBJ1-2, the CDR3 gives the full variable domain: EAGVTQFPSHSVIEKGQTVTLRCDPISGHDNLYWYRRVMGKEIKFLLHFVKESKQDESGMPNNRFLAERTGGTYSTLKVQPAELEDSGVYFCASSPGTGIYGYTFGSGTRLTVV.

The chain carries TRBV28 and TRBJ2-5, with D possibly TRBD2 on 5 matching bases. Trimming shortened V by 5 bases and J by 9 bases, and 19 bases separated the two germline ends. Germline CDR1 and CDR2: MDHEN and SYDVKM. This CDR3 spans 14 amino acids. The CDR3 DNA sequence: TGTGCCAGCAGTCTTTTTGGAGGAGGTTTTCCCCAGTACTTC. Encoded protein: CASSLFGGGFPQYF.

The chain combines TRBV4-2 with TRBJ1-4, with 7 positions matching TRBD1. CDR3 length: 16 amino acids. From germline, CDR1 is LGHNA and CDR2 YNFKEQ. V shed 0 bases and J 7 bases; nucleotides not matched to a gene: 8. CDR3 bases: TGTGCCAGCAGCCAAGACCTCGGACAGGAAGGTGAAAAACTGTTTTTT. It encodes CASSQDLGQEGEKLFF.